The 17 T cell receptor beta chains presented below share a single source sample, sequenced in a study of long-term antiretroviral therapy in people with HIV. The assay, immunoSEQ v3.0, was run at survey level. Generated by immunoSEQ multiplex PCR, the TCRdb table keeps only in-frame clones and is missing some. The sample yields about 22,000 clones, roughly 84% seen once. Sequenced material: unsorted PBMCs, taken at the start of antiretroviral therapy. All receptors derive from a man in his forties or fifties with HIV.

The rearrangement uses TRBV6-6 and TRBJ1-5, with TRBD1 as a possible D gene (6 bases). Germline-derived CDR1 and CDR2 are MNHNY and SVGAGI (reference sequence). V was clipped by 4 bases and J by 7 bases, with 20 bases between them. This CDR3 contains 16 residues. The CDR3 spells CASSSPRGGRRQPQHF. CDR3 bases: TGTGCCAGCAGTTCCCCTAGGGGGGGAAGGAGGCAGCCCCAGCATTTT.

The rearrangement uses TRBV2 and TRBJ2-3, with 10 bases identical to TRBD2. The CDR3 extends over 16 amino acids. Germline trimming cut 6 bases from V and 3 bases from J; bases unmatched to any gene: 9. Germline CDR1 reads SNHLY; CDR2 reads FYNNEI. CDR3 sequence: CASSAGTSEQTDTQYF. The CDR3 coding sequence is TGTGCCAGCAGCGCAGGGACTAGCGAACAAACAGATACGCAGTATTTT.

The chain links TRBV5-1 to TRBJ1-1; a weak D match, TRBD1 (6 bases). There are 14 residues in the CDR3. V lost 4 bases, J lost 4 bases, and 14 bases lay in between. Germline loops: CDR1 SGHRS, CDR2 YFSETQ. The CDR3 nucleotides are TGCGCCAGCAGCCCCGGGGGCCAGGGCACTGAAGCTTTCTTT. Protein product: CASSPGGQGTEAFF.

V and J are TRBV4-3 and TRBJ1-1, with a possible D match to TRBD1 (5 bases). CDR1 and CDR2 (germline): LGHNA, YSLEER. V was clipped by 0 bases and J by 8 bases, with 10 bases between them. The CDR3 sequence is 13 residues long. CDR3 bases: TGCGCCAGCAGCCAAGATCGGGACGGGGAAGCTTTCTTT. This gives the protein CASSQDRDGEAFF.

In DNA, the CDR3 is TGTGCCAGCAGCTTACGCGGGGGGGAAGACAATGAGCAGTTCTTC. It encodes CASSLRGGEDNEQFF. The V call is TRBV7-8, the J call TRBJ2-1; 9 nucleotides line up with TRBD2. The CDR3 sequence is 15 residues long. In germline, CDR1 is SGHVS, CDR2 FQNEAQ. The trim removed 2 bases at V and 5 bases at J, leaving 4 bases unmatched.

The chain carries TRBV2 and TRBJ1-2; a possible D gene is TRBD1 (5 bases). The CDR3 length is 12 residues. V gave up 4 bases and J gave up 4 bases, with 7 bases separating them. Germline V gene lookup returns CDR1 SNHLY and CDR2 FYNNEI. The CDR3 reads CASSGQLYGYTF. The DNA of the CDR3 is TGTGCCAGCAGTGGACAGCTCTATGGCTACACCTTC.

V usage is TRBV4-1 and J usage is TRBJ1-2, with D possibly TRBD1 on 6 matching bases. The CDR3 consists of 16 residues. The germline CDR1 and CDR2 sequences are MGHRA and YSYEKL. The V and J ends lost 0 bases and 4 bases respectively, with 15 bases between them. CDR3 residues: CASSQDRGGVSYGYTF. The CDR3 DNA sequence: TGCGCCAGCAGCCAAGATCGCGGGGGCGTTAGCTATGGCTACACCTTC.

The chain has TRBV11-3 and TRBJ1-1, with D possibly TRBD1 on 5 matching bases. Trimming cost V 3 bases and J 0 bases, with 11 bases left between them. Germline CDR1 SGHNT, CDR2 YENEEA. The CDR3 consists of 15 residues. The DNA for the CDR3 is TGTGCCAGCAGCTTCAGCGCAGGGTTGAACACTGAAGCTTTCTTT. Protein: CASSFSAGLNTEAFF.

This clone turned up a few times. V usage is TRBV30 and J usage is TRBJ1-1; D might be TRBD1 (6 bases). This CDR3 region has 13 residues. Trimming left V 1 base short and J 0 bases short, with 6 bases between. The germline CDR1 and CDR2 sequences are GTSNPN and SVGIG (reference sequence). CDR3 sequence: CAWSGTVNTEAFF. CDR3 in DNA: TGTGCCTGGAGTGGGACAGTGAACACTGAAGCTTTCTTT.

The J gene is TRBJ2-1, the V gene TRBV27, with D possibly being TRBD1 (6 bases). The CDR3 contains 16 residues. Germline lookup yields CDR1 MNHEY and CDR2 SMNVEV (reference sequence). V was trimmed by 4 bases and J by 0 bases, leaving 13 bases between them. The CDR3, as DNA: TGTGCCAGCAGTTCGGCAGGGGATAGCTCCTACAATGAGCAGTTCTTC. It specifies CASSSAGDSSYNEQFF.

The rearrangement links TRBV19 to TRBJ1-1; tentative D call: TRBD1 (5 bases). CDR3 length equals 14 residues. The V gene lost 7 bases and the J gene lost 3 bases, with 15 bases spanning the gap. CDR1 and CDR2 from the germline V gene are LNHDA and SQIVND (reference sequence). The CDR3 sequence: CASILQGADTEAFF. The DNA of the CDR3 is TGTGCCAGTATCCTTCAGGGAGCGGACACTGAAGCTTTCTTT.

The chain is built from TRBV10-3 and TRBJ2-1; TRBD2 might be the D (5 bases). Trimming pared 3 bases from V and 0 bases from J, leaving 12 bases between. Germline V gene data show CDR1 as ENHRY and CDR2 as SYGVKD. CDR3 length: 16 amino acids. This CDR3 reads CAISENSGSSYNEQFF. Here the CDR3 DNA reads TGTGCCATCAGTGAAAACAGCGGCAGCTCCTACAATGAGCAGTTCTTC.

The V call is TRBV7-8, the J call TRBJ1-3; unclear D gene. The V end lost 0 bases, the J end lost 0 bases, and 15 bases lay between the germline ends. The CDR3 length is 18 residues. CDR1 is SGHVS, CDR2 FQNEAQ, per germline. CDR3 in DNA: TGTGCCAGCAGCTTAGCGGTGCGGTTACCGAGCTCTGGAAACACCATATATTTT. This gives the protein CASSLAVRLPSSGNTIYF. Full variable domain (remainder filled in from reference TRBV7-8 and TRBJ1-3): GAGVSQSPRYKVAKRGQDVALRCDPISGHVSLFWYQQALGQGPEFLTYFQNEAQLDKSGLPSDRFFAERPEGSVSTLKIQRTQQEDSAVYLCASSLAVRLPSSGNTIYFGEGSWLTVV.

This rearrangement joins TRBV6-5 to TRBJ1-2; D perhaps matches TRBD1 (5 bases). CDR1 and CDR2 from the germline V gene are MNHEY and SVGAGI. The V and J ends lost 2 bases and 6 bases respectively, with 19 bases between them. CDR3 length equals 16 residues. CDR3 sequence (DNA): TGTGCCAGCAGTTACGGGACGGATTCTATTTTGCATGGCTACACCTTC. Its protein product is CASSYGTDSILHGYTF.

The chain couples TRBV27 to TRBJ2-1, with 9 nucleotides matching TRBD2. V shed 7 bases and J 1 base; nucleotides not matched to a gene: 5. The CDR3 is made up of 15 amino acids. Germline V gene sequence: CDR1 MNHEY, CDR2 SMNVEV (reference sequence). The CDR3 sequence: CASTEAGGSYNEQFF. CDR3 DNA sequence: TGTGCCAGCACCGAAGCGGGAGGTTCCTACAATGAGCAGTTCTTC.

Written as DNA, the CDR3 is TGCGCCAGCAGCCAAGAGTTCAATTGGTCCGGGGTTGATTCACCCCTCCACTTT. Translating gives CASSQEFNWSGVDSPLHF. The rearrangement links TRBV4-1 to TRBJ1-6; D is ambiguous. Deletions cut 0 bases from V and 8 bases from J, with 20 bases between. CDR1 and CDR2 (germline): MGHRA, YSYEKL. The CDR3 covers 18 residues.

This clone was detected once. The chain employs TRBV7-9 and TRBJ2-3; tentative D call: TRBD2 (6 bases). Germline CDR1 reads SEHNR; CDR2 reads FQNEAQ (reference sequence). The CDR3 is made up of 19 amino acids. The ends were cut back, 4 bases at V and 7 bases at J, with 30 bases in the middle. DNA for the CDR3: TGTGCCAGCAGCTACTGGAGGGCGATCGCGGAATCCCCTAAGAATACGCAGTATTTT. This translates into CASSYWRAIAESPKNTQYF.